A selection of T cell receptor beta chains follows, all from one sample in a study of T cell changes during pregnancy in multiple sclerosis. Method: immunoSEQ multiplex PCR; TCRdb's copy keeps in-frame clones and lacks some. The table includes 85,000 to 130,000 clones, 75% to 95% detected once. The sequencing here drew on peripheral blood, taken before pregnancy. The source is a female donor with multiple sclerosis, enrolled in a pregnancy study. CDR3s include the opening cysteine and the closing phenylalanine or tryptophan. A D gene is named only where the DNA matches it firmly. Clone size appears in some rows only: once, few, many, or a class for an expanded clone.

TRBJ2-7,TRBV12-5,TRBD2,NA,TGTGCTAGTGGTTTGGTAATTCGGGGACTACTAGCGGGGGGGCCTAGTCCGTCCTACGAGCAGTACTTC,CASGLVIRGLLAGGPSPSYEQYF
TRBJ1-1,TRBV18,TRBD1,NA,TGTGCCAGCTCACCACGACAGGGATCCCTGAACACTGAAGCTTTCTTT,CASSPRQGSLNTEAFF
TRBJ2-4,TRBV7-2,NA,NA,TGTGCCAGCAGCTTGGGCTTAGCCAAAAACATTCAGTACTTC,CASSLGLAKNIQYF
TRBJ2-7,TRBV28,TRBD2,NA,TGTGCCAGCAGTACCGGACTAGCGGCTTACGAGCAGTACTTC,CASSTGLAAYEQYF
TRBJ2-7,TRBV7-8,NA,NA,TGTGCCAGCAGCCCTCTGGAGGACGAGCAGTACTTC,CASSPLEDEQYF
TRBJ2-7,TRBV7-9,NA,NA,TGTGCCAGCAGCCAAGGGCCTCGGGACAACACCTACGAGCAGTACTTC,CASSQGPRDNTYEQYF
TRBJ2-1,TRBV6-5,TRBD1,NA,TGTGCCAGCAGTTACCCGGGACAGGGGGCCTATGAGCAGTTCTTC,CASSYPGQGAYEQFF
TRBJ2-1,TRBV11-3,TRBD2,NA,TGTGCCAGCAGCCGTACGTCGGGACTAGCCCGCTTAAATGAGCAGTTCTTC,CASSRTSGLARLNEQFF
TRBJ1-6,TRBV5-6,TRBD1,NA,TGTGCCAGCAGCTCCGGGACAGGGGCATCTCCCCTCCACTTT,CASSSGTGASPLHF
TRBJ1-1,TRBV2,TRBD1,NA,TGTGCCACCCGGACAGGAATCCGAAGGGCTTTCTTT,CATRTGIRRAFF
TRBJ2-1,TRBV19,NA,NA,TGTGCCAGTAGTATAGTTGGGGGCACGAGCTCCTACAATGAGCAGTTCTTC,CASSIVGGTSSYNEQFF
TRBJ2-3,TRBV7-8,TRBD2,NA,TGTGCCAGCAGACGGACTAGCGGAACTAGCACAGATACGCAGTATTTT,CASRRTSGTSTDTQYF
TRBJ2-2,TRBV19,NA,NA,TGTGCCAGTAGTATTTGGGCAGACAACACCGGGGAGCTGTTTTTT,CASSIWADNTGELFF
TRBJ2-7,TRBV15,TRBD1,NA,TGTGCCACCAGCAGAGATCTGCAGGGGGCCGGGTACGAGCAGTACTTC,CATSRDLQGAGYEQYF
TRBJ1-6,TRBV7-2,TRBD1,few,TGTGCCAGCAGTGGGACAGACCCTAATTCACCCCTCCACTTT,CASSGTDPNSPLHF
TRBJ2-7,TRBV9,NA,NA,TGTGCCAGCAGCGTAGACTCATCCTACGAGCAGTACTTC,CASSVDSSYEQYF
TRBJ2-7,TRBV11-3,TRBD2,NA,TGTGCCAGCAGCTTAGAGCGCGGACTAGCGGGGGGACAGCCCTACGAGCAGTACTTC,CASSLERGLAGGQPYEQYF
TRBJ2-1,TRBV7-8,TRBD2,NA,TGTGCCAGCAGCTTTGCTAGCGGGGGGTCCGCCGTTTATGAGCAGTTCTTC,CASSFASGGSAVYEQFF
TRBJ2-1,TRBV2,NA,NA,TGTGCCAGCAGAGCTGGGGCGAACAATGAGCAGTTCTTC,CASRAGANNEQFF
TRBJ2-7,TRBV7-9,TRBD1,NA,TGTGCCAGCAGCCCCCGGGACAGAGGTTCCTACGAGCAGTACTTC,CASSPRDRGSYEQYF
TRBJ2-5,TRBV5-1,NA,NA,TGCGCCAGCAGCTTGTACCTGGTAGAGGAGACCCAGTACTTC,CASSLYLVEETQYF
TRBJ2-3,TRBV7-9,NA,NA,TGTGCCAGCAGCCGTTACGGGGGTAGCACAGATACGCAGTATTTT,CASSRYGGSTDTQYF
TRBJ1-2,TRBV30,NA,NA,TGTGCCTGGTTTAAAGACAGCTATGGCTACACCTTC,CAWFKDSYGYTF
TRBJ2-1,TRBV7-9,TRBD2,once,TGTGCCAGCAGCTTACCTATTAGCGGGAGGGCCCCCTACAATGAGCAGTTCTTC,CASSLPISGRAPYNEQFF
TRBJ2-2,TRBV5-1,NA,NA,TGCGCCAGCAGCACCGGTCTTTCGAACACCGGGGAGCTGTTTTTT,CASSTGLSNTGELFF
TRBJ2-1,TRBV19,NA,NA,TGTGCCAGTAGTTCCCGAGGCGGGCTGAGCTCCTACAATGAGCAGTTCTTC,CASSSRGGLSSYNEQFF
TRBJ1-1,TRBV6-5,NA,NA,TGTGCCAGCAGTTACGCGGGGGTCGTGGACACTGAAGCTTTCTTT,CASSYAGVVDTEAFF
TRBJ2-7,TRBV2,NA,NA,TGTGCCAGCGGGGGCGACTCCTACGAGCAGTACTTC,CASGGDSYEQYF
TRBJ2-7,TRBV7-3,NA,NA,TGTGCCAGCAGCTTGAGTGGACTTTCCGAGCAGTACTTC,CASSLSGLSEQYF
TRBJ2-2,TRBV6-1,NA,NA,TGTGCCAGCAGTGTGCGGGAGAACACCGGGGAGCTGTTTTTT,CASSVRENTGELFF
TRBJ1-2,TRBV6-1,TRBD1,NA,TGTGCCAGCAGTGAAGGACAGGGGGCAGACTATGGCTACACCTTC,CASSEGQGADYGYTF
TRBJ1-4,TRBV27,NA,few,TGTGCCAGCAGTTTATCCTCGGGAGACTTTGATGAAAAACTGTTTTTT,CASSLSSGDFDEKLFF
TRBJ2-5,TRBV15,NA,once,TGTGCCACCAGCAGAGGGGACACCCAAGAGACCCAGTACTTC,CATSRGDTQETQYF
TRBJ1-1,TRBV5-3,NA,few,TGTGCCAGAAGCTTGGTACAGGTGAACACTGAAGCTTTCTTT,CARSLVQVNTEAFF
TRBJ1-1,TRBV28,TRBD1,NA,TGTGCCAGCGACAGGGATAACACTGAAGCTTTCTTT,CASDRDNTEAFF
TRBJ2-5,TRBV5-6,NA,NA,TGTGCCAGCAGCTTGACAGGGTTCAGGGAGACCCAGTACTTC,CASSLTGFRETQYF
TRBJ2-1,TRBV14,NA,NA,TGTGCCAGCAGCCAGTTCCAGGTTATAGCCTACAATGAGCAGTTCTTC,CASSQFQVIAYNEQFF
TRBJ2-7,TRBV5-1,TRBD2,NA,TGCGCCAGCAGCTTGACCTGGACTAGCGGGAGTTCCTACGAGCAGTACTTC,CASSLTWTSGSSYEQYF
TRBJ2-7,TRBV6-6,NA,NA,TGTGCCAGCACCAAAACCCCCAGCAGGTACGAGCAGTACTTC,CASTKTPSRYEQYF
TRBJ2-5,TRBV9,TRBD2,NA,TGTGCCAGCAGCGTAGGGACTAGCGGGTATACTAAAGAGACCCAGTACTTC,CASSVGTSGYTKETQYF
TRBJ2-5,TRBV18,TRBD2,NA,TGTGCCAGCTCACCGGCTAGCGGGGATAAAGAGACCCAGTACTTC,CASSPASGDKETQYF
TRBJ2-3,TRBV7-8,TRBD1,NA,TGTGCCAGCAGCCGGTGGACAGGGAACACAGATACGCAGTATTTT,CASSRWTGNTDTQYF
TRBJ2-3,TRBV7-3,NA,NA,TGTGCCAGCAGCTTACGGGGATCTAGCACAGATACGCAGTATTTT,CASSLRGSSTDTQYF
TRBJ2-3,TRBV18,TRBD2,once,TGTGCCAGCTCACCAGGGTTGCTACTAGCGGGAGCGGTAGATACGCAGTATTTT,CASSPGLLLAGAVDTQYF
TRBJ2-5,TRBV7-9,NA,NA,TGTGCCAGCAGCCTTGAGTACCAAGAGACCCAGTACTTC,CASSLEYQETQYF